This paragraph covers one T cell receptor beta chain sequence. No antigen is known for it. Qualities for individual bases were not recorded, and no much larger clone is one base off. The record originates from a study of somatic mutations in cytotoxic T cells in rheumatoid arthritis (dated by TCRdb to 2016 to 2017). About the investigation overall: Patient peripheral blood (about 31 ml EDTA) was drawn right after diagnosis and before any treatment started. Some V beta antibody-stained T-cell populations were flow-sorted on a FACSAria II or Sony SH800 at nearly 100% purity, and sorted V beta1+ cells also underwent TCRB sequencing. In newly diagnosed rheumatoid arthritis without treatment, the study examined if expanded CD8+ T-cell clones harbor somatic mutations, relying on TCRB deep sequencing to characterize clonality. TCRB deep sequencing covered about 60 patients with rheumatoid arthritis along with 15 to 25 healthy controls. The median ages of the patient and control groups were essentially identical. The paper as a whole reports these results and caveats: In about an eighth of the roughly 65 patients the largest CD8+ clone exceeded 20% of CD8+ cells, and several identical CD8+ TCRB sequences were shared between blood and synovial fluid. CD8+ clonality increased with age in patients (Spearman r of about 0.49) but not in healthy controls. It was unknown which antigens the expanded CD8+ clones targeted, and their absence from virus-specific databases did not exclude viral specificity. The slight TRBV07 underrepresentation in patients was not adjusted for multiple comparisons. There was no significant difference in CD8+ T-cell clonality between rheumatoid arthritis patients and age-matched healthy controls.

The trim is 2 bases for V and 2 bases for J, with a gap of 14 bases between the germline ends. Per the germline V gene, SGHRS is the CDR1 and YFSETQ is the CDR2. CDR3 length: 15 amino acids, cysteine to phenylalanine. Only CDR3 DNA is held: 45 bases, read in frame from base 1. TCRB CDR3 sequencing used the immunoSEQ assay on genomic DNA. In the authors' own workflow: Only a few patient CD8+ clones larger than 1% matched published virus-specific TCRB sequences when compared against them. Analyses were restricted to productive TCRB rearrangements. Clonality was expressed as a Shannon entropy-based productive clonality index, with each clone defined by a unique TCRB CDR3 sequence. The template counts of each clone relative to the total templates per sample were used to calculate repertoire overlap between two samples. A correlation with a Spearman r of about 0.58 was found between V-gene usage by flow cytometry and V-gene usage by TCRB sequencing. TCRdb mirrors the immuneACCESS table, restricted to in-frame sequences. Some clones are absent from its copies; in checked studies, under half trace to an unresolved V gene, and the reason for the others is unknown. The D gene and trimming were derived from the DNA, and the V and J assignments and clone size from that table. The sample yields roughly 30,000 clones; about 81% were counted once. The ten top clones hold around 8.2% of the sample.

CD4+ and CD8+ cells were isolated by positive magnetic bead selection on an AutoMACS, and purity was checked by flow cytometry. A TCR V beta antibody panel was used in flow cytometry to screen first for clonal expansions, which were then characterized by TCRB deep sequencing of sorted CD8+ fractions. Isolation of peripheral blood mononuclear cells was done through Ficoll-Paque PLUS density gradient separation. Using Nucleospin Tissue or Tissue XS kits, DNA was extracted from CD4-enriched, CD8-enriched or PBMC samples, with quantification by a Qubit 2.0 fluorometer. This clonotype was sampled from an adult with rheumatoid arthritis. The sequenced sample was CD8+ T cells sorted from blood. The chain employs TRBV5-1 and TRBJ2-7; TRBD2 might be the D gene, on 6 matching bases. The DNA reads TGCGCCAGCAGCTTAAGGGGAGGAGGGACCTACGAGCAGTACTTC. Its coded protein is CASSLRGGGTYEQYF.